These T cell receptor beta chains were read from a single sample in a study of CD4 T cells in relation to SARS-CoV-2 and coronaviruses. Antigens for these TCRs are unknown. Clones were sequenced by immunoSEQ multiplex PCR, and TCRdb holds only the in-frame ones, with some missing. The data contain some 25,000 clones, around 80% of them singletons. Sequencing input: CD4+ T cells from PBMCs, cultured in vitro. These receptors all come from a human donor in good health. Each CDR3 is given with its conserved first and last residue. The D gene is left open where the match is weak. Clone size is given for some rows only: seen once, a few or many times, or a class if the clone is expanded.

abundance	v_gene	d_gene	j_gene	CDR3nt	CDR3aa
NA	TRBV20-1	TRBD1	TRBJ2-2	TGCAGTGCTAGTTCGGGGATCGGGACAGGGATTAACACCGGGGAGCTGTTTTTT	CSASSGIGTGINTGELFF
NA	TRBV19	NA	TRBJ1-2	TGTGCCAGTAGTCGCCTGGTGGGGGACTATGGCTACACCTTC	CASSRLVGDYGYTF
NA	TRBV25-1	NA	TRBJ1-1	TGTGCCAGCAGTCATCCGGGACCGAGGTCTGAAGCTTTCTTT	CASSHPGPRSEAFF
NA	TRBV21-1	NA	TRBJ2-7	TGTGCCAGCAGCAAATTTCCTGCGGGACAGGTTACCTACGAGCAGTACTTC	CASSKFPAGQVTYEQYF
NA	TRBV27	NA	TRBJ1-2	TGTGCCAGCAGTTTAGCCCTCAGAAGGGGATCTCTCTCTGGCTACACCTTC	CASSLALRRGSLSGYTF
NA	TRBV19	TRBD1	TRBJ1-4	TGTGCTCACAGACGACAGGGCGCTGAAAAACTGTTTTTT	CAHRRQGAEKLFF
NA	TRBV14	NA	TRBJ2-5	TGTGCCAGCAGCCGCTCCGGGCCCTTCCTGGAGTACTTC	CASSRSGPFLEYF
NA	TRBV18	NA	TRBJ2-3	TGTGCCAGCTCACCAGGCACAGATACGCAGTATTTT	CASSPGTDTQYF
NA	TRBV11-2	TRBD1	TRBJ2-2	TGTGCCAGCGGACAGGTCCGGGGCACCGGGGAGCTGTTTTTT	CASGQVRGTGELFF
NA	TRBV4-3	NA	TRBJ2-7	TGCGCCAGCAGCCAAGTTCGGGACAACCTTTACGAGCAGTACTTC	CASSQVRDNLYEQYF
NA	TRBV2	NA	TRBJ1-6	TGTGCCAGCAGTGAATCGTCGCCCTATAATTCACCCCTCCACTTT	CASSESSPYNSPLHF
few	TRBV2	NA	TRBJ1-6	TGTGCCAGCAGAGGGCTCCGATCACCCCTCCACTTT	CASRGLRSPLHF
NA	TRBV6-5	NA	TRBJ2-5	TGTGCCAGCAGTTACTCCAGGGGGGGGGAGACCCAGTACTTC	CASSYSRGGETQYF
NA	TRBV19	NA	TRBJ1-1	TGTGCCAGTTTCCAGGGGAGGAACACTGAAGCTTTCTTT	CASFQGRNTEAFF
NA	TRBV20-1	NA	TRBJ1-1	TGCAGTGCTAGAGAGGCCCCGCAAGCTTTCTTT	CSAREAPQAFF
NA	TRBV9	NA	TRBJ1-2	TGTGCCAGCAGCGTGGGAGGGTTGAACTATGGCTACACCTTC	CASSVGGLNYGYTF
NA	TRBV5-5	TRBD1	TRBJ2-7	TGTGCCAGCAGCTCGCCGGGGACAGGGGTCTACGAGCAGTACTTC	CASSSPGTGVYEQYF
NA	TRBV5-4	NA	TRBJ2-7	TGTGCCAGCACCCTGGCCGGGAGTACCTACGAGCAGTACTTC	CASTLAGSTYEQYF
NA	TRBV27	TRBD2	TRBJ2-1	TGTGCCAGCAGTTTATCGCGGGCGGGGGGCCTTGGTGAGCAGTTCTTC	CASSLSRAGGLGEQFF
NA	TRBV19	TRBD1	TRBJ1-4	TGTGCCAGTAGTATATCCGGGACAGGGGGCCGAAAACTGTTTTTT	CASSISGTGGRKLFF
NA	TRBV11-2	NA	TRBJ1-1	TGTGCCAGCAGCCCCTCCCGGGTGAACACTGAAGCTTTCTTT	CASSPSRVNTEAFF
once	TRBV6-2/TRBV6-3	TRBD2	TRBJ2-2	TGTGCCAGCAGTTCGGAGCGGGAGCGTCTGTCCGGGGAGCTGTTTTTT	CASSSERERLSGELFF
NA	TRBV9	NA	TRBJ1-6	TGTGCCAGCAGCGTAGGTCTGGACAGTTATAATTCACCCCTCCACTTT	CASSVGLDSYNSPLHF
NA	TRBV5-1	NA	TRBJ2-3	TGCGCCAGCAGCTTAGACACAACTAGCACAGATACGCAGTATTTT	CASSLDTTSTDTQYF
NA	TRBV29-1	NA	TRBJ1-2	TGCAGCGTTGAGGGGCGGGTGAGCGGCTACACCTTC	CSVEGRVSGYTF
NA	TRBV30	NA	TRBJ1-6	TGTGCCTGGAGTCACCGACGGGCGGCCGACTATAATTCACCCCTCCACTTT	CAWSHRRAADYNSPLHF
NA	TRBV6-5	NA	TRBJ1-1	TGTGCCAGCAGTTACTCGCGGCAAAGGGGTGAAGCTTTCTTT	CASSYSRQRGEAFF
NA	TRBV5-6	NA	TRBJ2-7	TGTGCCAGCAGCTTCCGGTTCGGGGCAGCCCTAGAGCAGTACTTC	CASSFRFGAALEQYF
few	TRBV9	NA	TRBJ1-1	TGTGCCAGCAGCTCCGGGACGGGTGAAGCTTTCTTT	CASSSGTGEAFF
NA	TRBV7-9	TRBD1	TRBJ1-1	TGTGCCAGCAGCTTATCGTTAGACAGGGTCCCTGAAGCTTTCTTT	CASSLSLDRVPEAFF
NA	TRBV10-3	TRBD1	TRBJ1-1	TGTGCCATCAGATCCGGGACAGGGGGCGGCAACACTGAAGCTTTCTTT	CAIRSGTGGGNTEAFF
NA	TRBV19	TRBD2	TRBJ2-5	TGTGCCAGTAGTATAAAAGCGGGAGGGTACCAAGAGACCCAGTACTTC	CASSIKAGGYQETQYF
NA	TRBV3-1/TRBV3-2	NA	TRBJ2-7	TGTGCCAGCAGCCCCTACGGGGTCTCCTACGAGCAGTACTTC	CASSPYGVSYEQYF
NA	TRBV2	NA	TRBJ2-7	TGTGCCAGCAGTCCCGGGACACCCCTTCTACAGTACTTC	CASSPGTPLLQYF
NA	TRBV19	TRBD1	TRBJ1-2	TGTGCCAGTAGTATCGGGACAGTGACCTCCTATGGCTACACCTTC	CASSIGTVTSYGYTF
once	TRBV4-3	NA	TRBJ1-6	TGCGCCAGCAGCCAAGCTGGATATAATTCACCCCTCCACTTT	CASSQAGYNSPLHF
NA	TRBV27	TRBD2	TRBJ2-5	TGTGCCAGCAGTTTATTTTTTACCCCCGGGACTAGCGGGAGAAGGGGCCAAGAGACCCAGTACTTC	CASSLFFTPGTSGRRGQETQYF
NA	TRBV5-1	TRBD1	TRBJ2-5	TGCGCCAGCACCAGACAGGGGTTACAAGAGACCCAGTACTTC	CASTRQGLQETQYF
NA	TRBV7-2	TRBD1	TRBJ2-7	TGTGCCAGCAGCTCACAGGGGGCGTACGAGCAGTACTTC	CASSSQGAYEQYF
NA	TRBV11-2	NA	TRBJ2-5	TGTGCCAGCAGCTTAGTCCTCGGAAACAAAGAGACCCAGTACTTC	CASSLVLGNKETQYF
NA	TRBV6-5	NA	TRBJ1-5	TGTGCCAGCAGTTACTCTCGGGACAACAATCAGCCCCAGCATTTT	CASSYSRDNNQPQHF